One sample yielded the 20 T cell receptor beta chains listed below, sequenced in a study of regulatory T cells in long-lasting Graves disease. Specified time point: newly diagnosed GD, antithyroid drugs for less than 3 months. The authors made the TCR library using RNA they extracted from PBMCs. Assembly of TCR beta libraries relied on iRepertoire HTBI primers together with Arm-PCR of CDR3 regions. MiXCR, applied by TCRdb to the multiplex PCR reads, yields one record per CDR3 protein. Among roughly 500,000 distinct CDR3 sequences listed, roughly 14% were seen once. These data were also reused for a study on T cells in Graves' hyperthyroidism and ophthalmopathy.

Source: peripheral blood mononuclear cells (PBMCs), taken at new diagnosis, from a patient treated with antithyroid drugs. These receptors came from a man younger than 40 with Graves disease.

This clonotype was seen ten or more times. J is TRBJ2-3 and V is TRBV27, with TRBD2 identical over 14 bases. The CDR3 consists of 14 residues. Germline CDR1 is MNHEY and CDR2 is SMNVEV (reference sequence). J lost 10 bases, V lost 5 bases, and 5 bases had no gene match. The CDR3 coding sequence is TGTGCCAGCAGTCAGGGACTAGCGGGAGCGGCGCAGTATTTT. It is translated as CASSQGLAGAAQYF.

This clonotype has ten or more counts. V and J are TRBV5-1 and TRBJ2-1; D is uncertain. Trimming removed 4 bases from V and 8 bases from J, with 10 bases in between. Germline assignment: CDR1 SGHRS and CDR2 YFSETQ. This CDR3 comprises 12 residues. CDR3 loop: CASSRAIDEQFF. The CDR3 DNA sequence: TGCGCCAGCAGCCGGGCTATCGATGAGCAGTTCTTC.

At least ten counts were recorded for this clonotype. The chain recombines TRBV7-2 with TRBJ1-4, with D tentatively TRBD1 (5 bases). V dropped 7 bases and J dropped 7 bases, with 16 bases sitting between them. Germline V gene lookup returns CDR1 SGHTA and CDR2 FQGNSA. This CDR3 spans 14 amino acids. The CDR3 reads CASTLLGAGEKLFF. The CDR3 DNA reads TGTGCCAGCACCCTTCTAGGGGCCGGTGAAAAACTGTTTTTT.

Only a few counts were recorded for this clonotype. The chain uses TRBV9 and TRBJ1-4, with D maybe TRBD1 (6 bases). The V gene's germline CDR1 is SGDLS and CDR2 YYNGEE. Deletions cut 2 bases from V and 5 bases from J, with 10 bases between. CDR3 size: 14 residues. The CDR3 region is CASSVGGHNEKLFF. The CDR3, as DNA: TGTGCCAGCAGCGTCGGGGGGCACAATGAAAAACTGTTTTTT.

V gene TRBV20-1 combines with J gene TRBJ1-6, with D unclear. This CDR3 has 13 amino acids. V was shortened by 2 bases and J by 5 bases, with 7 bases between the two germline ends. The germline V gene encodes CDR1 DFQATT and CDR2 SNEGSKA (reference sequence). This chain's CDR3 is CSARQDDNSPLHF. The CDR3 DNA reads TGCAGTGCTAGACAGGACGATAATTCACCCCTCCACTTT.

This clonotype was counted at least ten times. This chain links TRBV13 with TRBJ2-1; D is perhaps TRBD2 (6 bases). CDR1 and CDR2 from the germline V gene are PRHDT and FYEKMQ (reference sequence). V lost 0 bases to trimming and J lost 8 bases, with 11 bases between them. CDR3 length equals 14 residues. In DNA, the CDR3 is TGTGCCAGCAGCTTAGGCGGGAGTTCAGATGAGCAGTTCTTC. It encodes CASSLGGSSDEQFF.

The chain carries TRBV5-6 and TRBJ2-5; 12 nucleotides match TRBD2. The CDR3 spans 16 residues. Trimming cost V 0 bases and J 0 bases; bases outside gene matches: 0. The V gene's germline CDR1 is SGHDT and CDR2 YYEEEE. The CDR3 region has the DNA TGTGCCAGCAGCTTGGGGACTAGCGGGAACCAAGAGACCCAGTACTTC. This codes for CASSLGTSGNQETQYF.

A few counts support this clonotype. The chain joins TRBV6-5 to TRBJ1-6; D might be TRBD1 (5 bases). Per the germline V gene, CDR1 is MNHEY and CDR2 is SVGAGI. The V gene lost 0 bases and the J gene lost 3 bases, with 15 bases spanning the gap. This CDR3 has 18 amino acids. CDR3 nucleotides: TGTGCCAGCAGTTACTCACTTGTCCAGGGCCGCTATAATTCACCCCTCCACTTT. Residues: CASSYSLVQGRYNSPLHF.

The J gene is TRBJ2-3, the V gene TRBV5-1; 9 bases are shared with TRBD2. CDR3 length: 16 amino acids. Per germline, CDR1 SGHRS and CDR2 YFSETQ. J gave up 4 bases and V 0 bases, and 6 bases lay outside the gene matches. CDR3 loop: CASSLALAGFPDTQYF. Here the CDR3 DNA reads TGCGCCAGCAGCTTGGCGCTAGCGGGATTTCCAGATACGCAGTATTTT.

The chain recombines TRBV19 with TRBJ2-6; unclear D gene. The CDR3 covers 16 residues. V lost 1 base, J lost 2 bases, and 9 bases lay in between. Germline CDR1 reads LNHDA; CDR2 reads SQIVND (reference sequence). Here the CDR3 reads CASSIVGLAGANVLTF. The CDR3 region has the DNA TGTGCCAGTAGTATAGTGGGGTTGGCTGGGGCCAACGTCCTGACTTTC.

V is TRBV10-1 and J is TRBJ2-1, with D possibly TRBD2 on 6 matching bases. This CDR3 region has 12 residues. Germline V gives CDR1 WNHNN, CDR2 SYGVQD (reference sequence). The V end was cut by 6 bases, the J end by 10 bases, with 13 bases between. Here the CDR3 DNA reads TGCGCCAGCAGGGAGGGAGTTGACGAGCAGTTCTTC. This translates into CASREGVDEQFF.

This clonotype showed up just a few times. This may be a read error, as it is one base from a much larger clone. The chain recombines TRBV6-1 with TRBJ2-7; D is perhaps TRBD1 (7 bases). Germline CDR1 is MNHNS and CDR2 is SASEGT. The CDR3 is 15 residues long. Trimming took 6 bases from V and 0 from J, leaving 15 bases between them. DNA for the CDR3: TGTGCCAGCAGCTTCAGGGGGGCCAGCTCCTACGAGCAGTACTTC. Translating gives CASSFRGASSYEQYF.

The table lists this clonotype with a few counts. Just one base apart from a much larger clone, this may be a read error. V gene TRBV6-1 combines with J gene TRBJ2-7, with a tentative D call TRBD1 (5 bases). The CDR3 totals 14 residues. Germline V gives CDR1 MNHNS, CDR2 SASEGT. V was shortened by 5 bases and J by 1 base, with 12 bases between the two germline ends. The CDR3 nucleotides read TGTGCCAGCAGTTACCTGGACAATTCCTACGAGCAGTACTTC. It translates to CASSYLDNSYEQYF.

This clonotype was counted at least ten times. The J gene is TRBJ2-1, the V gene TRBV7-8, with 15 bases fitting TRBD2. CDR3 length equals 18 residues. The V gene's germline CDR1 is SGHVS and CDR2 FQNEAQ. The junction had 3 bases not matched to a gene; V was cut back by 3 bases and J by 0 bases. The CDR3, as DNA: TGTGCCAGCAGCTTGGGACTAGCGGGAGGAAACTCCTACAATGAGCAGTTCTTC. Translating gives CASSLGLAGGNSYNEQFF.

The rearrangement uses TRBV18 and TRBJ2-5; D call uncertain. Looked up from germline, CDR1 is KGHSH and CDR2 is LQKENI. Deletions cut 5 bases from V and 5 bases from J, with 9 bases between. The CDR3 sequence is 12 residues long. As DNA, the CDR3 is TGTGCCAGCTCAGAAGCGTCCGAGACCCAGTACTTC. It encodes CASSEASETQYF.

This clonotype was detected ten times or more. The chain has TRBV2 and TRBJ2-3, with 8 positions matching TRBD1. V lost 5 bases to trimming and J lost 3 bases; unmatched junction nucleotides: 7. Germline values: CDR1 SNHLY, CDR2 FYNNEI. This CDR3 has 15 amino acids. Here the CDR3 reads CASSHFGTGTDTQYF. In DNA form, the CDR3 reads TGTGCCAGCAGTCATTTTGGGACAGGAACAGATACGCAGTATTTT.

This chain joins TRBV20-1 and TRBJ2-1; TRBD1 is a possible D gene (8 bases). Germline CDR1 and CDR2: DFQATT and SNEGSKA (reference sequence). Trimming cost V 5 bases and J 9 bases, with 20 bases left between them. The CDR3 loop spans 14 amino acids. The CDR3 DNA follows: TGCAGTGCTCGAGGAATTACAGGGGGGGCTGAGCAGTTCTTC. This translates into CSARGITGGAEQFF.

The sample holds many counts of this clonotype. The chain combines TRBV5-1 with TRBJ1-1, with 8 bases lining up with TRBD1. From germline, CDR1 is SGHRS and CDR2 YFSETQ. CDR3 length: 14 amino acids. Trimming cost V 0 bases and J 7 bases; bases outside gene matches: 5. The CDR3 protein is CASSLGGGQGEAFF. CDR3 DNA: TGCGCCAGCAGCTTGGGCGGAGGACAGGGTGAAGCTTTCTTT.

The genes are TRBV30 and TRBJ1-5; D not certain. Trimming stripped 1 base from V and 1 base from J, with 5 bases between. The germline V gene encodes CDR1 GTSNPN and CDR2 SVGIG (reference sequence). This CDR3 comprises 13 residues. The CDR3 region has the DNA TGTGCCTGGAGTGGAGAAAGCAATCAGCCCCAGCATTTT. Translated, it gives CAWSGESNQPQHF.

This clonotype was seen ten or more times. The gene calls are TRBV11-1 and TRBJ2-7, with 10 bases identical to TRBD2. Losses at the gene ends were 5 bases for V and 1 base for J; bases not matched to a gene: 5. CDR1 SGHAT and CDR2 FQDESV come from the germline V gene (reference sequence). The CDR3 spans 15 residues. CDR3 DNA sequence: TGTGCCAGCAGCCTTCTAGCGGGAGTGTCCTACGAGCAGTACTTC. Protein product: CASSLLAGVSYEQYF.